This entry lists 28 T cell receptor beta chains sequenced from one sample in a study of blood T cell repertoires in COVID-19. Clones were sequenced by immunoSEQ multiplex PCR, and TCRdb holds only the in-frame ones, with some missing. Seen here are tens of thousands of clones, about 88% observed once, and the top ten hold over 9.5%. Sequenced: peripheral blood. These receptors originate from a man aged 55 to 70 with active COVID-19.

This clone was seen a single time. This chain joins TRBV18 and TRBJ1-4; TRBD1 matches 11 bases. The CDR3 totals 15 residues. V was clipped by 6 bases and J by 6 bases; unmatched bases: 6. Germline-derived CDR1 and CDR2 are KGHSH and LQKENI. Here the CDR3 DNA reads TGTGCCAGCTCTCCAGGACAGGGGGCTCATGAAAAACTGTTTTTT. Translation gives CASSPGQGAHEKLFF.

The chain employs TRBV7-9 and TRBJ1-1; perhaps TRBD1 as D (5 bases). Trimming took off 6 bases at V and 0 bases at J, with 23 bases between the two ends. CDR3 length: 18 residues. Germline CDR1 is SEHNR and CDR2 is FQNEAQ (reference sequence). Written as DNA, the CDR3 is TGTGCCAGCAGACTCGCCGGGACTTCTCACTCCATGAACACTGAAGCTTTCTTT. Its translation is CASRLAGTSHSMNTEAFF.

The chain joins TRBV24-1 to TRBJ2-1; 10 bases are shared with TRBD2. The CDR3 is made up of 13 amino acids. From germline, CDR1 is KGHDR and CDR2 SFDVKD. Unmatched junction bases numbered 6, after V lost 7 bases and J lost 10 bases. The DNA of the CDR3 is TGTGCCACCAGCCCTAGCGGGAGTCGGGAGCAGTTCTTC. It codes for CATSPSGSREQFF.

The V gene is TRBV6-6, the J gene TRBJ2-1, with 15 positions matching TRBD2. V was pared by 4 bases and J by 10 bases, with 8 bases of the junction left unmatched. This CDR3 is 16 amino acids long. Per germline, CDR1 MNHNY and CDR2 SVGAGI (reference sequence). CDR3 nucleotide sequence: TGTGCCAGCAGTTTATACGGGACTAGCGGGAGGCGGGAGCAGTTCTTC. Translated, it gives CASSLYGTSGRREQFF.

The chain carries TRBV5-6 and TRBJ1-2; D remains ambiguous. Germline CDR1 and CDR2: SGHDT and YYEEEE. CDR3 size: 15 residues. Trimming took 6 bases from V and 4 from J, leaving 19 bases between them. CDR3 residues: CASIGRPALGYGYTF. The DNA of the CDR3 is TGTGCCAGCATCGGTCGGCCCGCCCTAGGCTATGGCTACACCTTC.

The chain combines TRBV7-7 with TRBJ2-5, with D possibly being TRBD2 (6 bases). This CDR3 comprises 16 residues. V gave up 5 bases and J gave up 5 bases, with 21 bases separating them. CDR1 and CDR2 (germline): SSHAT, FNYEAQ (reference sequence). This chain's CDR3 is CASSPGTTSGVETQYF. The CDR3 DNA follows: TGTGCCAGCAGCCCGGGGACGACTAGTGGGGTGGAGACCCAGTACTTC. The whole variable domain, remainder taken from reference TRBV7-7 and TRBJ2-5, is GAGVSQSPRYKVTKRGQDVTLRCDPISSHATLYWYQQALGQGPEFLTYFNYEAQPDKSGLPSDRFSAERPEGSISTLTIQRTEQRDSAMYRCASSPGTTSGVETQYFGPGTRLLVL.

This chain joins TRBV7-9 and TRBJ2-3; D possibly corresponds to TRBD2 (6 bases). Germline values: CDR1 SEHNR, CDR2 FQNEAQ (reference sequence). The CDR3 contains 15 residues. V was trimmed by 1 base and J by 2 bases, leaving 10 bases between them. The CDR3 nucleotides read TGTGCCAGCAGCTTAGATGGGGGGAACACAGATACGCAGTATTTT. Its protein is CASSLDGGNTDTQYF.

The chain employs TRBV14 and TRBJ2-6; D possibly corresponds to TRBD2 (6 bases). This CDR3 has 15 amino acids. Germline V lookup: CDR1 SGHDN, CDR2 FVKESK. V was clipped by 6 bases and J by 2 bases, with 11 bases between them. The CDR3 sequence: CASSMWRAGANVLTF. In nucleotides, the CDR3 is TGTGCCAGCAGTATGTGGAGGGCTGGGGCCAACGTCCTGACTTTC.

The V gene is TRBV5-1, the J gene TRBJ2-6, with D possibly TRBD2 on 7 matching bases. Germline CDR1 SGHRS, CDR2 YFSETQ. The CDR3 totals 16 residues. Deletions cut 6 bases from V and 0 bases from J, with 13 bases between. In DNA, the CDR3 is TGCGCCAGCACCGGTCGGGGGGCCTCTGGGGCCAACGTCCTGACTTTC. It yields the protein CASTGRGASGANVLTF.

The chain links TRBV5-5 to TRBJ2-5; the D is unclear. Trimming removed 3 bases from V and 1 base from J, with 7 bases in between. Germline lookup yields CDR1 SGHKS and CDR2 YYEKEE (reference sequence). This CDR3 region has 13 residues. CDR3 DNA sequence: TGTGCCAGCAGCTGGCAGATCCAAGAGACCCAGTACTTC. Residues: CASSWQIQETQYF.

V usage is TRBV2 and J usage is TRBJ1-4; the match to TRBD1 covers 7 bases. Germline V gene data show CDR1 as SNHLY and CDR2 as FYNNEI. The ends lost 2 bases at V and 8 bases at J; junction bases unmatched: 8. This CDR3 is built from 15 residues. CDR3 nucleotides: TGTGCCAGCAGTGAATTTGGACAGGTTAAAGAAAAACTGTTTTTT. It translates to CASSEFGQVKEKLFF.

The V and J genes are TRBV28 and TRBJ1-1; D may be TRBD1 (5 bases). The CDR3 runs to 15 residues. The germline V gene encodes CDR1 MDHEN and CDR2 SYDVKM. V dropped 2 bases and J dropped 0 bases, with 10 bases sitting between them. The CDR3 nucleotides read TGTGCCAGCAGTTTAATGGGGGGATTGAACACTGAAGCTTTCTTT. It translates to CASSLMGGLNTEAFF.

The CDR3 reads CASSIDHVRPNTEAFF. Here the CDR3 DNA reads TGTGCCAGTAGTATAGATCATGTGCGGCCGAACACTGAAGCTTTCTTT. The chain joins TRBV19 to TRBJ1-1, with D uncertain. Trimming took 0 bases from V and 1 from J, leaving 12 bases between them. Germline loops: CDR1 LNHDA, CDR2 SQIVND (reference sequence). The CDR3 is made up of 16 amino acids.

The gene calls are TRBV7-2 and TRBJ2-7; D call uncertain. Trimming removed 1 base from V and 5 bases from J, with 9 bases in between. CDR3 length equals 13 residues. The germline V gene has CDR1 SGHTA and CDR2 FQGNSA. The CDR3 DNA reads TGTGCCAGCAGCTTAGTAAGCGTCCACGAGCAGTACTTC. Translated: CASSLVSVHEQYF. Drawing the rest from reference TRBV7-2 and TRBJ2-7, the complete variable domain is GAGVSQSPSNKVTEKGKDVELRCDPISGHTALYWYRQSLGQGLEFLIYFQGNSAPDKSGLPSDRFSAERTGGSVSTLTIQRTQQEDSAVYLCASSLVSVHEQYFGPGTRLTVT.

This chain links TRBV30 with TRBJ1-1; a weak D match, TRBD1 (6 bases). Germline CDR1 and CDR2: GTSNPN and SVGIG (reference sequence). V gave up 5 bases and J gave up 0 bases, with 10 bases separating them. This CDR3 is built from 13 residues. As DNA, the CDR3 is TGTGCCTGGGAGGACAGATTGAACACTGAAGCTTTCTTT. This codes for CAWEDRLNTEAFF.

This sequence joins TRBV24-1 and TRBJ2-7, with TRBD2 as a possible D gene (5 bases). The CDR3 consists of 12 residues. Between the trimmed V and J ends, which lost 5 bases and 6 bases, there was a span of 10 bases. Germline loops: CDR1 KGHDR, CDR2 SFDVKD. The CDR3 DNA reads as TGTGCCACCAGTGGTGATGGGAGCGAGCAGTACTTC. This gives the protein CATSGDGSEQYF.

The V call is TRBV3-1 (or the pseudogene TRBV3-2), the J call TRBJ1-5, with D possibly TRBD1 on 6 matching bases. This CDR3 comprises 14 residues. V was pared by 5 bases and J by 4 bases, with 12 bases between. Germline V gives CDR1 LGHDT, CDR2 YNNKEL (reference sequence). This CDR3 reads CASSSGQKNQPQHF. CDR3 bases: TGTGCCAGCAGCTCAGGACAGAAAAATCAGCCCCAGCATTTT.

This chain joins TRBV9 and TRBJ2-4; 9 nucleotides line up with TRBD1. Trimming removed 4 bases from V and 6 bases from J; junction bases left unmatched: 11. Germline V CDR1 and CDR2: SGDLS, YYNGEE. CDR3 length: 16 amino acids. The CDR3 is CASSPQSGTGINIQYF. The DNA of the CDR3 is TGTGCCAGCAGCCCCCAAAGCGGGACAGGGATAAACATTCAGTACTTC.

This sequence joins TRBV18 and TRBJ2-5; D possibly corresponds to TRBD1 (6 bases). The CDR3 has 15 residues. CDR1 and CDR2 (germline): KGHSH, LQKENI. V lost 6 bases and J lost 2, with 16 bases in between. DNA of the CDR3: TGTGCCAGCTCGATGAACAGGGATCCTCAAGAGACCCAGTACTTC. Protein sequence: CASSMNRDPQETQYF.

The chain has TRBV7-3 and TRBJ1-1, with no clear D. V was cut by 2 bases and J by 4 bases, with 11 bases left in between. In germline, CDR1 is SGHTA, CDR2 FQGTGA. The CDR3 is made up of 14 amino acids. The CDR3 nucleotides are TGTGCCAGCAGCTTACCGGACTCTTTCACTGAAGCTTTCTTT. Protein sequence: CASSLPDSFTEAFF.

The V gene is TRBV9, the J gene TRBJ1-2, with TRBD1 identical over 12 bases. The CDR3 totals 15 residues. With V trimmed by 3 bases and J by 4 bases, 4 bases remained unmatched. Germline assignment: CDR1 SGDLS and CDR2 YYNGEE. Written as DNA, the CDR3 is TGTGCCAGCAGCGCGGGGACAGGGGGCGGCTATGGCTACACCTTC. Translation: CASSAGTGGGYGYTF.

V and J are TRBV18 and TRBJ2-1; possible D gene TRBD2, 5 bases. Germline loops: CDR1 KGHSH, CDR2 LQKENI. The CDR3 runs 13 residues. Trimming took off 4 bases at V and 9 bases at J, with 13 bases between the two ends. The CDR3 spells CASSLLEAGEQFF. The CDR3 coding sequence is TGTGCCAGCTCACTACTAGAAGCTGGTGAGCAGTTCTTC.

This chain uses TRBV5-6 with TRBJ2-7; 10 bases are shared with TRBD2. The CDR3 length is 16 residues. The V segment lost 4 bases and the J segment 2 bases; nucleotides outside the gene matches: 9. In germline, CDR1 is SGHDT, CDR2 YYEEEE. The CDR3 is CASSRTTSGATYEQYF. The CDR3 nucleotides are TGTGCCAGCAGCCGAACAACTAGCGGGGCAACCTACGAGCAGTACTTC.

The chain couples TRBV11-2 to TRBJ2-7; D gene ambiguous. Deletions cut 0 bases from V and 5 bases from J, with 23 bases between. Germline loops: CDR1 SGHAT, CDR2 FQNNGV. The CDR3 runs to 18 residues. For the CDR3, the DNA is TGTGCCAGCAGCTTAGATCGGCCGTGGAGTCCGGCTCAGAACGAGCAGTACTTC. Protein product: CASSLDRPWSPAQNEQYF.

CDR3 protein: CASSLSSPQKTGMAYEQYF. The CDR3 coding sequence is TGTGCCAGCAGTTTATCTTCGCCCCAGAAGACAGGGATGGCCTACGAGCAGTACTTC. The chain links TRBV27 to TRBJ2-7; 7 bases are a match to TRBD1. CDR3 length equals 19 residues. CDR1 MNHEY and CDR2 SMNVEV come from the germline V gene (reference sequence). V trimming: 0 bases; J trimming: 2 bases; junction bases outside the gene matches: 16.

V gene TRBV2 combines with J gene TRBJ2-3; D call uncertain. CDR3 size: 15 residues. CDR1 is SNHLY, CDR2 FYNNEI, per germline. Trimming shortened V by 6 bases and J by 1 base, and 14 bases separated the two germline ends. In DNA, the CDR3 is TGTGCCAGCAGCCCTACTACACTGGGCACAGATACGCAGTATTTT. Residues: CASSPTTLGTDTQYF. Using reference TRBV2 and TRBJ2-3 for the parts outside the CDR3, the full variable domain is EPEVTQTPSHQVTQMGQEVILRCVPISNHLYFYWYRQILGQKVEFLVSFYNNEISEKSEIFDDQFSVERPDGSNFTLKIRSTKLEDSAMYFCASSPTTLGTDTQYFGPGTRLTVL.

The chain recombines TRBV28 with TRBJ2-7; 7 bases agree with TRBD1. Germline loops: CDR1 MDHEN, CDR2 SYDVKM. The CDR3 covers 16 residues. Trimming cost V 4 bases and J 1 base; bases outside gene matches: 10. In nucleotides, the CDR3 is TGTGCCAGCAGTTACACCAGGGGGAGAGGTTCCTACGAGCAGTACTTC. Residues: CASSYTRGRGSYEQYF.

This clone turned up a few times. The rearrangement links TRBV5-4 to TRBJ2-5; D possibly corresponds to TRBD1 (5 bases). Germline V gene sequence: CDR1 SGHNT, CDR2 YYREEE (reference sequence). Between the trimmed V and J ends, which lost 4 bases and 1 base, there was a span of 17 bases. The CDR3 has 16 amino acids. CDR3 DNA sequence: TGTGCCAGCAGCCAGACAGCCGGACCCCGCCAAGAGACCCAGTACTTC. Encoded protein: CASSQTAGPRQETQYF.